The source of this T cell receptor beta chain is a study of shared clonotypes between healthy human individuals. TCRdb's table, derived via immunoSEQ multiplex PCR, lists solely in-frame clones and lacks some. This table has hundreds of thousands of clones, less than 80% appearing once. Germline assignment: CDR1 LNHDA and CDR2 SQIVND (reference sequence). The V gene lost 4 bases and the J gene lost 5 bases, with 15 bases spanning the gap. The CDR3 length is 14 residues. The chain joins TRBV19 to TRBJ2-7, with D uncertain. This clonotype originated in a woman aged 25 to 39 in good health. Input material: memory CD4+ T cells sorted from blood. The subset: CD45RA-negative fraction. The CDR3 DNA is TGTGCCAGTAGTACGTTGGGTGCAAGGGACGAGCAGTACTTC. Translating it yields CASSTLGARDEQYF.